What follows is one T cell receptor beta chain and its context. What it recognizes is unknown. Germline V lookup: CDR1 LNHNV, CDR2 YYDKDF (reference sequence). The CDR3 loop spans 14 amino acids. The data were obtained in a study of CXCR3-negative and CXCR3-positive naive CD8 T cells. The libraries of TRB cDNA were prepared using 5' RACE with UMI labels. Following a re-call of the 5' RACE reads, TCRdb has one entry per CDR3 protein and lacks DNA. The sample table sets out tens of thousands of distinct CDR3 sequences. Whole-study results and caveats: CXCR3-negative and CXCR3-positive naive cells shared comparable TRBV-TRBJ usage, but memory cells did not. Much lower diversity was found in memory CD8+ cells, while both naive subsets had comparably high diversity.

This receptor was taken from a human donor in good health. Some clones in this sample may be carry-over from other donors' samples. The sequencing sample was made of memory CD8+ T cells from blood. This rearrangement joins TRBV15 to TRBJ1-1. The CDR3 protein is CATSTKVGPTEAFF.